This TCR beta chain was sequenced during a study of cytomegalovirus exposure and HLA in healthy donors. Study-wide results and caveats: Most sequenced TCRs were rare (though some public TCRs occurred in many donors).

TCRdb keeps only in-frame clones here, not all; method: immunoSEQ multiplex PCR. The data show about 60,000 clones, roughly 94% seen once. Donors came from a validation cohort of over a hundred subjects, distinct from the first 666-subject cohort. For this clone: The target antigen is unknown.

The CDR3 totals 14 residues. Losses at the gene ends were 6 bases for V and 5 bases for J; bases not matched to a gene: 8. CDR1 and CDR2 from the germline V gene are MNHEY and SMNVEV (reference sequence). The sample comprised PBMCs. This sequence joins TRBV27 and TRBJ2-7; TRBD1 matches 9 bases. This clonotype was sampled from a young woman in good health and CMV-seropositive. The CDR3 loop is CASSYRDRVHEQYF. DNA of the CDR3: TGTGCCAGCAGCTACCGGGACAGGGTGCACGAGCAGTACTTC.